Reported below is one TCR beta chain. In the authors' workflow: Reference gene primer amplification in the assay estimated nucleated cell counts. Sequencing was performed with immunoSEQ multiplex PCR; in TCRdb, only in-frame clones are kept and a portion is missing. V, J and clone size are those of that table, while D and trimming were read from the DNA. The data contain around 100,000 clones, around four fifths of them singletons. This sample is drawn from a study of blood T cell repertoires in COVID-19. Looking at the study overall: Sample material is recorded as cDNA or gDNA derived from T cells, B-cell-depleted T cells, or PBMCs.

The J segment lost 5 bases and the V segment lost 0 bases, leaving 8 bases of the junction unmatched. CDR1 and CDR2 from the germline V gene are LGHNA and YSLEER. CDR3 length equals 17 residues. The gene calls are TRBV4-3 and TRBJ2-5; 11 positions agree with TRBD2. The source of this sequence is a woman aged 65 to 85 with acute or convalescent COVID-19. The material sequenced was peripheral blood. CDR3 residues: CASSQELTSGGRETQYF. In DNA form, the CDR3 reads TGCGCCAGCAGCCAAGAGCTCACTAGCGGGGGCCGGGAGACCCAGTACTTC.